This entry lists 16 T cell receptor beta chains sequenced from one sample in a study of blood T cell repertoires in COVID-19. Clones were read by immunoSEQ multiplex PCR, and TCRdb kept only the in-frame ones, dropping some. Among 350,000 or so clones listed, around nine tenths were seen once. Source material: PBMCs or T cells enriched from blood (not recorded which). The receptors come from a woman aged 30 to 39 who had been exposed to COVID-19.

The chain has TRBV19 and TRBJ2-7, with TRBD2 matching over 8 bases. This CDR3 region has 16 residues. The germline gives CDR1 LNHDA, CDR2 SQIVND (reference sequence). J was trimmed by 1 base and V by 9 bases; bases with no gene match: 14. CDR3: CASAREGGISSYEQYF. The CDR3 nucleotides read TGTGCCAGCGCCCGGGAGGGGGGGATTTCTTCCTACGAGCAGTACTTC.

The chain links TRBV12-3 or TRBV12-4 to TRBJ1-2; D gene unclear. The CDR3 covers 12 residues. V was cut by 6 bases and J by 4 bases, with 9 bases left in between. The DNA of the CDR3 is TGTGCCAGCAGCCCCGGTATCTATGGCTACACCTTC. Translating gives CASSPGIYGYTF.

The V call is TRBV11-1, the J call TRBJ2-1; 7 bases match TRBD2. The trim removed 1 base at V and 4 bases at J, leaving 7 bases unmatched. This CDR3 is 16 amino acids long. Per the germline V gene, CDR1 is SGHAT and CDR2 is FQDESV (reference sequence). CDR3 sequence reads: CASSLVAGVGYNEQFF. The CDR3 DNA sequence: TGTGCCAGCAGCTTAGTTGCGGGAGTCGGGTACAATGAGCAGTTCTTC.

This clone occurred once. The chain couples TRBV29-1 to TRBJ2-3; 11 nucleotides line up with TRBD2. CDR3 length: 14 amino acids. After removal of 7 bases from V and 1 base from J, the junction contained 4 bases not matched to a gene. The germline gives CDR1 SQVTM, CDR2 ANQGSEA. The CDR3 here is CSEAGLAGTDTQYF. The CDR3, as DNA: TGCAGCGAGGCGGGACTAGCGGGCACAGATACGCAGTATTTT.

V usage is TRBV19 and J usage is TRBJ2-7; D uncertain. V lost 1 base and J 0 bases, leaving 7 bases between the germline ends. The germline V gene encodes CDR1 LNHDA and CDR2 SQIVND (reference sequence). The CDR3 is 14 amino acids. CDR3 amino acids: CASSIAPGSYEQYF. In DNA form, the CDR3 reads TGTGCCAGTAGTATAGCCCCCGGCTCCTACGAGCAGTACTTC.

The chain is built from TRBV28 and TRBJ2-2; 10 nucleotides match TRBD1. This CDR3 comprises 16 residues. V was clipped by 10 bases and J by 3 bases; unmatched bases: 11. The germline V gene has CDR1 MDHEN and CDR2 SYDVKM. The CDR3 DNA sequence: TGTGCCACAACCCCTTTGGGACAGGGGCACACCGGGGAGCTGTTTTTT. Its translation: CATTPLGQGHTGELFF.

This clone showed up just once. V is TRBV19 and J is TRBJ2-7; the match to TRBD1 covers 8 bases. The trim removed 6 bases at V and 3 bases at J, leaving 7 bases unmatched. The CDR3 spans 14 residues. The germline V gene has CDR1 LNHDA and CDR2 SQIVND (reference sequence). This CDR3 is CASSRGPPYYEQYF. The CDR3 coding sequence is TGTGCCAGTAGCAGGGGGCCACCTTACTACGAGCAGTACTTC.

The CDR3 DNA reads TGTGCCAGCAGTCCGCAGGCAGCTTATAGCAATCAGCCCCAGCATTTT. Amino acids: CASSPQAAYSNQPQHF. The chain links TRBV6-6 to TRBJ1-5; no clear D. The CDR3 runs 16 residues. CDR1 MNHNY and CDR2 SVGAGI come from the germline V gene (reference sequence). V was pared by 5 bases and J by 0 bases, with 14 bases between.

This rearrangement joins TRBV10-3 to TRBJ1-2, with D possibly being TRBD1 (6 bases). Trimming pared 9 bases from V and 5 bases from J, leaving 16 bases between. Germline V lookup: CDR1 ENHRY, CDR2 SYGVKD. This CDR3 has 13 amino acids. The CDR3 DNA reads TGTGCCATACCCCAAGGGGGTACTTATGGCTACACCTTC. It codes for CAIPQGGTYGYTF.

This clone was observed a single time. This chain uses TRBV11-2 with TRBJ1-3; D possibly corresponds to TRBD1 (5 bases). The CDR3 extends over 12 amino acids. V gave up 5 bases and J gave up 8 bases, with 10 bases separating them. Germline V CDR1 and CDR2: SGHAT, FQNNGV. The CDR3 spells CASSPEGDTIYF. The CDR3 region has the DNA TGTGCCAGCAGCCCCGAAGGGGACACCATATATTTT.

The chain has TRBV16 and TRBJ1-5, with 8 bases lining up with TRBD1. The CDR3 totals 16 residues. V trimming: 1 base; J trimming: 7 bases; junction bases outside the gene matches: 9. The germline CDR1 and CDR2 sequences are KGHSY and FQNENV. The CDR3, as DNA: TGTGCCAGCAGCCAATTTCCGGACAGGGTCACGCAGCCCCAGCATTTT. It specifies CASSQFPDRVTQPQHF.

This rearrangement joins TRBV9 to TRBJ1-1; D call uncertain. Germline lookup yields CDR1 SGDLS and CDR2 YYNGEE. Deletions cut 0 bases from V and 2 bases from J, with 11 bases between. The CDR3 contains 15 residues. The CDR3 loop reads CASSVEAQDNTEAFF. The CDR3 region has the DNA TGTGCCAGCAGCGTAGAAGCCCAGGATAACACTGAAGCTTTCTTT.

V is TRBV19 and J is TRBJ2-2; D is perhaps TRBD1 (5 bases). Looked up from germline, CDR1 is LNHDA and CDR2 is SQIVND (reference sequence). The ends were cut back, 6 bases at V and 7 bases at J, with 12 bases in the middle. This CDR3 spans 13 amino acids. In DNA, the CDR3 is TGTGCCAGTAGGCAAGGGGTAATCGGGGAGCTGTTTTTT. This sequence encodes CASRQGVIGELFF.

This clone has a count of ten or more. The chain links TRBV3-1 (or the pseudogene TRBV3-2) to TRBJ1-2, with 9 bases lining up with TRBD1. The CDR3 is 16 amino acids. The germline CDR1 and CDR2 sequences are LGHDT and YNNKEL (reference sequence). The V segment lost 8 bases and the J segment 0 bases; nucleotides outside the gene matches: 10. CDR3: CASSKYRTGANYGYTF. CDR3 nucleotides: TGTGCCAGCTCTAAATACCGGACAGGGGCTAACTATGGCTACACCTTC.

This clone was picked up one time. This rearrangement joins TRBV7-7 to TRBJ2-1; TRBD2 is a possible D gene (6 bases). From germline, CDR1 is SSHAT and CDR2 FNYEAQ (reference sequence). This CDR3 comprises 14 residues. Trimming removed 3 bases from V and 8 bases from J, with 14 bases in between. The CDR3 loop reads CASSFSPGGDEQFF. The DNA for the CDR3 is TGTGCCAGCAGCTTCTCTCCAGGAGGGGATGAGCAGTTCTTC. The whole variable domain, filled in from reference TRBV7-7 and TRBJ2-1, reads GAGVSQSPRYKVTKRGQDVTLRCDPISSHATLYWYQQALGQGPEFLTYFNYEAQPDKSGLPSDRFSAERPEGSISTLTIQRTEQRDSAMYRCASSFSPGGDEQFFGPGTRLTVL.

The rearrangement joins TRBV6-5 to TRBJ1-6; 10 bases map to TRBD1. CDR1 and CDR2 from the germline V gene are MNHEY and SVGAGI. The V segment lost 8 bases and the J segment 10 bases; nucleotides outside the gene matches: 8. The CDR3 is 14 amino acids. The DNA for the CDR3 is TGTGCCAGCGCCCCCGGGACAGGGGACTCACCCCTCCACTTT. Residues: CASAPGTGDSPLHF.